This T cell receptor (beta chain) was identified in a study of blood T cells in healthy people across ages. The CDR3 loop spans 13 amino acids. Per the germline V gene, CDR1 is MNHEY and CDR2 is SMNVEV (reference sequence). V lost 5 bases and J 5 bases, leaving 9 bases between the germline ends. General observations from the study: When one million T cells were used, diversity estimates were thought to be underestimates.

The authors ran a second PCR of 7 to 11 cycles using a sample-barcoded 5' primer and a J-beta primer mix. Every sample gave at least 2.5 million paired-end reads containing CDR3. TCRdb independently ran MiXCR on the 5' RACE reads; one entry per CDR3 protein. The repertoire consists of approximately 690,000 distinct CDR3 sequences, with around 41% occurring once and the leading ten covering 30%. Donors ranged from about 6 to 90 years old and were healthy Caucasians in Russia. Total RNA, at least 5.5 micrograms per sample, was extracted from PBMCs. This clonotype was seen a few times. Its target is unknown.

The sequenced sample was blood. The V gene is TRBV27, the J gene TRBJ1-4; maybe TRBD1 (5 bases). The receptor was isolated from a man at least 80 years old in good health. The CDR3 loop reads CASSHRGNEKLFF. The CDR3 DNA reads as TGTGCCAGCAGTCATAGGGGCAATGAAAAACTGTTTTTT.